Below, 18 T cell receptor beta chains from the same sample are listed, as sequenced in a study of cytomegalovirus exposure and HLA in healthy donors. Researchers ran the PCR with 60 Vbeta and 13 Jbeta primers. The assay was immunoSEQ multiplex PCR, and TCRdb's table has in-frame clones only and misses some. Of roughly 70,000 clones listed, around 81% are singletons. Sequencing used PBMCs. The receptors shown here come from a man aged 45-65 years in good health and CMV-seronegative.

This clone was seen a few times. The rearrangement uses TRBV27 and TRBJ2-7; 9 nucleotides match TRBD1. The CDR3 is 13 amino acids. Germline V CDR1 and CDR2: MNHEY, SMNVEV (reference sequence). The ends lost 6 bases at V and 1 base at J; junction bases unmatched: 1. The CDR3, as DNA: TGTGCCAGCAGCGACAGGGGGTCCTACGAGCAGTACTTC. It codes for CASSDRGSYEQYF.

J is TRBJ1-2 and V is TRBV27; TRBD1 matches at 7 bases. V trimming: 2 bases; J trimming: 3 bases; junction bases outside the gene matches: 3. The germline V gene has CDR1 MNHEY and CDR2 SMNVEV (reference sequence). This CDR3 spans 14 amino acids. The CDR3 DNA is TGTGCCAGCAGTTTAGACAGGGATGACTATGGCTACACCTTC. This sequence encodes CASSLDRDDYGYTF.

V is TRBV28 and J is TRBJ2-1; 7 bases are a match to TRBD2. The CDR3 sequence is 12 residues long. Trimming took 6 bases from V and 16 from J; bases not matched to a gene: 12. The germline gives CDR1 MDHEN, CDR2 SYDVKM. CDR3 region: CASSPRRGRGFF. The CDR3 DNA reads as TGTGCCAGCAGCCCCCGTCGGGGGAGGGGTTTCTTC.

This rearrangement joins TRBV7-2 to TRBJ1-2, with D perhaps matching TRBD1 (5 bases). The V end lost 1 base, the J end lost 8 bases, and 14 bases lay between the germline ends. Germline loops: CDR1 SGHTA, CDR2 FQGNSA. The CDR3 length is 14 residues. Here the CDR3 reads CASSLDRWSYGYTF. In DNA, the CDR3 is TGTGCCAGCAGCTTAGACAGGTGGAGCTACGGCTACACCTTC.

The rearrangement uses TRBV6-6 and TRBJ2-1, with a possible D match to TRBD1 (5 bases). The CDR3 totals 12 residues. From germline, CDR1 is MNHNY and CDR2 SVGAGI (reference sequence). V was pared by 8 bases and J by 8 bases, with 13 bases between. DNA of the CDR3: TGTGCCAGCTCACCAGGGAACTATGAGCAGTTCTTC. This translates into CASSPGNYEQFF.

This chain uses TRBV10-2 with TRBJ2-7, with a tentative D call TRBD1 (6 bases). This CDR3 has 12 residues. CDR1 and CDR2 (germline): WSHSY, SAAADI. Trimming pared 9 bases from V and 5 bases from J, leaving 14 bases between. CDR3 bases: TGCGCCAGTACAGGGTACGGGAACGAGCAGTACTTC. It codes for CASTGYGNEQYF.

The V and J genes are TRBV7-2 and TRBJ2-5; D perhaps matches TRBD1 (5 bases). V lost 0 bases to trimming and J lost 4 bases, with 9 bases between them. This CDR3 has 14 amino acids. CDR1 is SGHTA and CDR2 is FQGNSA in the germline V gene. CDR3 bases: TGTGCCAGCAGCTTAGCGGGGCCGGGAGAGACCCAGTACTTC. Encoded protein: CASSLAGPGETQYF.

Comments on this clone: The junction and the germline gene differ at one end; a read error may be behind it. The chain has TRBV5-1 and TRBJ2-5; D possibly corresponds to TRBD2 (5 bases). Germline CDR1 is SGHRS and CDR2 is YFSETQ. The CDR3 sequence is 12 residues long. DNA of the CDR3: TGCGCCAGCAGGAGGGATCAAGAGGCCCAGTACTTC. Protein: CASRRDQEAQYF.

In DNA form, the CDR3 reads TGTGCCAGCAGTTTATTTTCAGGGGGCACTGAAGCTTTCTTT. This codes for CASSLFSGGTEAFF. The chain carries TRBV27 and TRBJ1-1; the match to TRBD1 covers 7 bases. V shed 1 base and J 4 bases; nucleotides not matched to a gene: 3. The CDR3 is 14 residues long. Germline loops: CDR1 MNHEY, CDR2 SMNVEV (reference sequence).

This clone was found a few times. V gene TRBV7-9 combines with J gene TRBJ2-1; D is undetermined. Trimming removed 6 bases from V and 6 bases from J, with 15 bases in between. CDR3 length: 14 residues. Germline V gives CDR1 SEHNR, CDR2 FQNEAQ (reference sequence). The CDR3 DNA is TGTGCCAGCAGTCCTACGACTTTTACCAATGAGCAGTTCTTC. Translated: CASSPTTFTNEQFF. Combining the CDR3 with reference TRBV7-9 and TRBJ2-1 gives the whole variable domain DTGVSQNPRHKITKRGQNVTFRCDPISEHNRLYWYRQTLGQGPEFLTYFQNEAQLEKSRLLSDRFSAERPKGSFSTLEIQRTEQGDSAMYLCASSPTTFTNEQFFGPGTRLTVL.

CDR3 amino acids: CAWCSGRKSYNEQFF. The CDR3 DNA reads TGTGCCTGGTGTAGCGGGAGAAAGTCCTACAATGAGCAGTTCTTC. The J gene is TRBJ2-1, the V gene TRBV30; 9 positions match TRBD2. With 5 bases clipped from V and 1 base from J, the junction kept 6 bases outside the gene matches. Per germline, CDR1 GTSNPN and CDR2 SVGIG (reference sequence). This CDR3 region has 15 residues.

The chain is built from TRBV6-1 and TRBJ1-1; D gene ambiguous. Germline values: CDR1 MNHNS, CDR2 SASEGT. This CDR3 spans 15 amino acids. Trimming stripped 0 bases from V and 4 bases from J, with 12 bases between. CDR3 amino acids: CASSEARLAGTEAFF. The CDR3 DNA follows: TGTGCCAGCAGTGAAGCCAGGTTAGCGGGCACTGAAGCTTTCTTT.

As DNA, the CDR3 is TGTGCCAGCAGCGCACTAGGAATGAATGAGCAGTTCTTC. It translates to CASSALGMNEQFF. The chain combines TRBV5-4 with TRBJ2-1; perhaps TRBD2 as D (5 bases). The CDR3 sequence is 13 residues long. The V gene's germline CDR1 is SGHNT and CDR2 YYREEE (reference sequence). Trimming left V 4 bases short and J 7 bases short, with 12 bases between. The complete variable domain, with remaining parts taken from reference TRBV5-4 and TRBJ2-1, reads ETGVTQSPTHLIKTRGQQVTLRCSSQSGHNTVSWYQQALGQGPQFIFQYYREEENGRGNFPPRFSGLQFPNYSSELNVNALELDDSALYLCASSALGMNEQFFGPGTRLTVL.

This clone has a handful of counts. A junction boundary mismatches the germline segment, possibly from a read error. The chain links TRBV6-1 to TRBJ1-1; D is unclear. Germline CDR1 and CDR2: MNHNS and SASEGT. The CDR3 consists of 12 residues. The CDR3 coding sequence is TGTGCCAGCAGTGAAGGAGGGAGTGGTTTGATCTTT. As protein: CASSEGGSGLIF.

The chain has TRBV7-9 and TRBJ2-7, with 12 bases matching TRBD1. This CDR3 region has 16 residues. V shed 1 base, J shed 7 bases, and the junction held 8 bases outside the gene matches. CDR1 is SEHNR and CDR2 is FQNEAQ in the germline V gene (reference sequence). The CDR3, as DNA: TGTGCCAGCAGCTTAGTAAAGGGACAGGGGGCGGGGGAGCAGTACTTC. It translates to CASSLVKGQGAGEQYF.

This chain joins TRBV10-3 and TRBJ1-2, with D possibly being TRBD1 (6 bases). The length of the CDR3 is 15 residues. With 7 bases removed from V and 3 bases from J, the gap between germline ends came to 18 bases. Germline lookup yields CDR1 ENHRY and CDR2 SYGVKD. The CDR3: CAINPTGTLDYGYTF. Here the CDR3 DNA reads TGTGCCATCAACCCGACAGGCACACTAGACTATGGCTACACCTTC.

J is TRBJ2-7 and V is TRBV27; TRBD2 matches at 7 bases. Unmatched junction bases numbered 13, after V lost 8 bases and J lost 9 bases. Germline CDR1 is MNHEY and CDR2 is SMNVEV (reference sequence). CDR3 size: 13 residues. The chain's CDR3 is CASHSSGTTRQYF. The CDR3 nucleotides read TGTGCCAGCCATTCTAGCGGAACTACGAGGCAGTACTTC.

This chain joins TRBV27 and TRBJ1-5; D unclear. Germline lookup yields CDR1 MNHEY and CDR2 SMNVEV (reference sequence). Trimming took 2 bases from V and 3 from J, leaving 8 bases between them. The CDR3 has 14 residues. The CDR3 protein is CASSLKSVNQPQHF. The CDR3 region has the DNA TGTGCCAGCAGTTTAAAGTCAGTCAATCAGCCCCAGCATTTT.